Presented here are 13 T cell receptor beta chains from one specimen sequenced in a study of Graves' ophthalmopathy and Graves' hyperthyroidism. The TCR beta CDR3 regions underwent amplification from RNA transcripts. The first round was an RT-PCR with HTBI primers, and the second round was a multiplex PCR. TCRdb analysed the multiplex PCR reads with MiXCR anew, one entry per CDR3 protein. In the table there are around 470,000 distinct CDR3 sequences, 13% to 15% of which are singletons. The sequenced material came from blood. The receptors come from a woman aged 25 to 39 with Graves' ophthalmopathy.

Many counts were recorded for this clonotype. The V gene is TRBV29-1, the J gene TRBJ1-2; 10 nucleotides align to TRBD1. The CDR3 is 15 residues long. The V segment lost 4 bases and the J segment 2 bases; nucleotides outside the gene matches: 7. Germline assignment: CDR1 SQVTM and CDR2 ANQGSEA. CDR3 nucleotide sequence: TGCAGCGTTGCGACCGGGACAGGGGCAAACTATGGCTACACCTTC. Protein sequence: CSVATGTGANYGYTF.

The sample holds many counts of this clonotype. The rearrangement joins TRBV6-1 to TRBJ1-5; D is ambiguous. Germline V gene sequence: CDR1 MNHNS, CDR2 SASEGT. The CDR3 runs 13 residues. Trimming pared 4 bases from V and 4 bases from J, leaving 8 bases between. This CDR3 is CASSAVTNQPQHF. The CDR3, as DNA: TGTGCCAGCAGTGCAGTAACAAATCAGCCCCAGCATTTT.

This clonotype was seen once. Because it lacks the conserved phenylalanine or tryptophan at the end, this CDR3 is likely a read error. The chain carries TRBV7-2 and TRBJ2-7, with TRBD1 matching 7 bases. Trimming took 9 bases from V and 5 from J; bases not matched to a gene: 7. CDR1 SGHTA and CDR2 FQGNSA come from the germline V gene. The CDR3 consists of 12 residues. The chain's CDR3 is CASSSRGNEQYY. In nucleotides, the CDR3 is TGTGCCAGTAGCAGCAGGGGGAACGAGCAGTACTAC.

This clonotype was detected many times. The chain has TRBV14 and TRBJ2-7; 9 nucleotides line up with TRBD2. Losses at the gene ends were 4 bases for V and 2 bases for J; bases not matched to a gene: 9. Germline values: CDR1 SGHDN, CDR2 FVKESK. The CDR3 has 16 amino acids. In nucleotides, the CDR3 is TGTGCCAGCAGCCTAGGGACAGCGGGAGGCACCTACGAGCAGTACTTC. It is translated as CASSLGTAGGTYEQYF. The variable domain in full, with the rest retrieved from reference TRBV14 and TRBJ2-7, is EAGVTQFPSHSVIEKGQTVTLRCDPISGHDNLYWYRRVMGKEIKFLLHFVKESKQDESGMPNNRFLAERTGGTYSTLKVQPAELEDSGVYFCASSLGTAGGTYEQYFGPGTRLTVT.

This clonotype was seen many times. The chain has TRBV7-9 and TRBJ1-5; D may be TRBD1 (5 bases). This CDR3 has 14 residues. Germline lookup yields CDR1 SEHNR and CDR2 FQNEAQ (reference sequence). V lost 3 bases and J lost 0, with 6 bases in between. Written as DNA, the CDR3 is TGTGCCAGCAGCTTGACAGATAGCAATCAGCCCCAGCATTTT. Its protein is CASSLTDSNQPQHF.

This clonotype has a count of ten or more. The junction and the germline gene differ at one end; a read error may be behind it. The chain carries TRBV28 and TRBJ2-4; the match to TRBD2 covers 7 bases. The CDR3 spans 13 residues. CDR1 and CDR2 from the germline V gene are MDHEN and SYDVKM. CDR3 nucleotide sequence: TGTGCCAGCAGACTGGGGGGGAAAAACATTAAGTACTTC. This translates into CASRLGGKNIKYF.

This clonotype has at least ten counts. In DNA, the CDR3 is TGTGCCAGCAGCCAAGAGCACAGGGCAAACTATGGCTACACCTTC. Protein product: CASSQEHRANYGYTF. This rearrangement joins TRBV4-2 to TRBJ1-2, with TRBD1 as a possible D gene (6 bases). CDR1 is LGHNA, CDR2 YNFKEQ, per germline. Trimming took off 0 bases at V and 2 bases at J, with 10 bases between the two ends. The CDR3 is 15 amino acids.

This clonotype was detected ten times or more. The chain combines TRBV5-8 with TRBJ1-1; D is perhaps TRBD1 (6 bases). Germline V gives CDR1 SGHTS, CDR2 YDEGEE. The CDR3 totals 13 residues. Trimming removed 7 bases from V and 0 bases from J, with 10 bases in between. CDR3 in amino acids: CASVQGMNTEAFF. In DNA form, the CDR3 reads TGTGCCAGCGTTCAGGGGATGAACACTGAAGCTTTCTTT.

The table lists this clonotype with many counts. This chain joins TRBV10-3 and TRBJ2-7; TRBD2 aligns across 8 bases. The germline V gene encodes CDR1 ENHRY and CDR2 SYGVKD. Trimming at V came to 7 bases and at J to 0 bases, leaving 5 bases not matched to a gene. There are 14 residues in the CDR3. In nucleotides, the CDR3 is TGTGCCATCAAGGCGACTAGCGACTCCTACGAGCAGTACTTC. This encodes CAIKATSDSYEQYF.

This clonotype showed up just a few times. The rearrangement links TRBV6-4 to TRBJ1-1; D remains ambiguous. The germline V gene encodes CDR1 MRHNA and CDR2 SNTAGT. This CDR3 has 12 amino acids. Trimming took off 6 bases at V and 11 bases at J, with 16 bases between the two ends. The CDR3 loop is CASRKLGLGAFF. In DNA form, the CDR3 reads TGTGCCAGCAGGAAATTGGGCCTCGGGGCTTTCTTT.

There are a few counts of this clonotype. The chain is built from TRBV4-1 and TRBJ2-7, with D hard to call. The CDR3 totals 13 residues. Germline CDR1 reads MGHRA; CDR2 reads YSYEKL. The V gene lost 1 base and the J gene lost 4 bases, with 8 bases spanning the gap. CDR3 in DNA: TGCGCCAGCAGCCAAGGTTATTCTTACGAGCAGTACTTC. This codes for CASSQGYSYEQYF.

This clonotype was counted ten times or more. The chain carries TRBV20-1 and TRBJ2-6, with D unresolved. The CDR3 extends over 17 amino acids. V gave up 1 base and J gave up 3 bases, with 16 bases separating them. Germline CDR1 DFQATT, CDR2 SNEGSKA (reference sequence). This CDR3 reads CSARVQAPHRGANVLTF. CDR3 coding DNA: TGCAGTGCTAGAGTACAAGCACCCCATCGTGGGGCCAACGTCCTGACTTTC.

The chain recombines TRBV5-1 with TRBJ2-5; 8 bases fit TRBD2. Germline CDR1 is SGHRS and CDR2 is YFSETQ. V was clipped by 3 bases and J by 0 bases; unmatched bases: 7. The CDR3 spans 16 residues. The CDR3 DNA reads TGCGCCAGCAGCTCTAGCCCACTAGCGGACCAAGAGACCCAGTACTTC. It is translated as CASSSSPLADQETQYF.